The rows below give T cell receptor beta chains drawn from one sample of a study of shared clonotypes between healthy human individuals. Profiling relied on immunoSEQ multiplex PCR, and the TCRdb table lists in-frame clones only, not all of them. The sample records millions of clones, roughly 94% being singletons. Sequenced material: naive CD8+ T cells sorted from blood. The receptors here all came from a man between 18 and 29 years old in good health. CDR3s include the opening cysteine and the closing phenylalanine or tryptophan. A D gene is named only where the DNA matches it firmly. Part of the rows lack a size; the others show once, few, many or a class for expanded clones.

size: few; D: .; J: TRBJ2-7; V: TRBV6-5; DNA: TGTGCCAGCAGCTCAGCCTACGAGCAGTACTTC; CDR3: CASSSAYEQYF
size: .; D: TRBD1; J: TRBJ1-5; V: TRBV6-5; DNA: TGTGCCAGCAGTCCTACAGGGGGCGACGGTCAGCCCCAGCATTTT; CDR3: CASSPTGGDGQPQHF
size: .; D: TRBD1; J: TRBJ2-3; V: TRBV2; DNA: TGTGCCAGCAGTGGAGGGACAGGGATTCTGTATTTT; CDR3: CASSGGTGILYF
size: .; D: .; J: TRBJ2-3; V: TRBV11-2; DNA: TGTGCCAGCAGCTTGGGGGCTTACGCAGATACGCAGTATTTT; CDR3: CASSLGAYADTQYF
size: .; D: .; J: TRBJ1-1; V: TRBV13; DNA: TGTGCCAGCAGCCCCCGGCTATCTGAAGCTTTCTTT; CDR3: CASSPRLSEAFF
size: .; D: .; J: TRBJ2-3; V: TRBV25-1; DNA: TGTGCCAGCAGTGCATCACTGTCAGATACGCAGTATTTT; CDR3: CASSASLSDTQYF
size: .; D: TRBD1; J: TRBJ1-5; V: TRBV6-1; DNA: TGTGCCAGCAGAGCCGGGACAGGGGGGAATCAGCCCCAGCATTTT; CDR3: CASRAGTGGNQPQHF
size: .; D: .; J: TRBJ2-3; V: TRBV9; DNA: TGTGCCAGCAGCCCCTGGGACCTTAGCACAGATACGCAGTATTTT; CDR3: CASSPWDLSTDTQYF
size: .; D: .; J: TRBJ2-3; V: TRBV10-1; DNA: TGCGCCAGCAGTGATGTCCAGGGGATGGGGACAGATACGCAGTATTTT; CDR3: CASSDVQGMGTDTQYF
size: .; D: .; J: TRBJ2-6; V: TRBV4-1; DNA: TGCGCCAGCAGCCAGCAGGGATCCGGGGCCAACGTCCTGACTTTC; CDR3: CASSQQGSGANVLTF
size: .; D: .; J: TRBJ1-2; V: TRBV15; DNA: TGTGCCACCAGTGGTGTTGACAGCCCCTACGGCTACACCTTC; CDR3: CATSGVDSPYGYTF
size: .; D: TRBD2; J: TRBJ2-1; V: TRBV4-1; DNA: TGCGCCAGCAGCCAGCGCACTAGCGGGGGGGTTTCCAATGAGCAGTTCTTC; CDR3: CASSQRTSGGVSNEQFF
size: .; D: .; J: TRBJ1-1; V: TRBV7-9; DNA: TGTGCCAGCAGCTCCTTGATTACTACTGAAGCTTTCTTT; CDR3: CASSSLITTEAFF
size: .; D: .; J: TRBJ1-2; V: TRBV19; DNA: TGTGCCAGTAGTTTCGCCTATGGCTACACCTTC; CDR3: CASSFAYGYTF
size: .; D: .; J: TRBJ1-1; V: TRBV6-5; DNA: TGTGCCAGCAGTTACTTCGGGGACATGAACACTGAAGCTTTCTTT; CDR3: CASSYFGDMNTEAFF
size: .; D: TRBD2; J: TRBJ2-1; V: TRBV6-4; DNA: TGTGCCAGCAGTGACGCCGGGGGGGAGGCGTATGAAAATGAGCAGTTCTTC; CDR3: CASSDAGGEAYENEQFF
size: .; D: TRBD2; J: TRBJ2-1; V: TRBV30; DNA: TGTGCCTGGACAGCGGGGGCGGGAGATCGTGAGCAGTTCTTC; CDR3: CAWTAGAGDREQFF
size: .; D: .; J: TRBJ2-7; V: TRBV11-2; DNA: TGTGCCAGCAGCTCTGAGTTCCACGAGCAGTACTTC; CDR3: CASSSEFHEQYF
size: .; D: TRBD2; J: TRBJ2-7; V: TRBV4-3; DNA: TGCGCCAGCAGCCAGACTAGCGGGACCTCCTACGAGCAGTACTTC; CDR3: CASSQTSGTSYEQYF
size: .; D: TRBD1; J: TRBJ1-5; V: TRBV4-1; DNA: TGCGCCAGCAGCCAAAGCACAGGGGATCAGCCCCAGCATTTT; CDR3: CASSQSTGDQPQHF
size: once; D: TRBD2; J: TRBJ2-3; V: TRBV5-4; DNA: TGTGCCAGCAGCCAGGGACTAGCTATCACAGATACGCAGTATTTT; CDR3: CASSQGLAITDTQYF
size: .; D: .; J: TRBJ2-7; V: TRBV10-1; DNA: TGCGCCAGCAGTGAGATGGGACACCCCTACGAGCAGTACTTC; CDR3: CASSEMGHPYEQYF
size: .; D: .; J: TRBJ1-1; V: TRBV27; DNA: TGTGCCAGCAGTTCCTGGATTTCGGACGGGGAAGCTTTCTTT; CDR3: CASSSWISDGEAFF
size: .; D: TRBD2; J: TRBJ2-5; V: TRBV13; DNA: TGTGCCAGCAGCCCCCAGGGAAGCGGGGGCCAAGAGACCCAGTACTTC; CDR3: CASSPQGSGGQETQYF
size: .; D: .; J: TRBJ2-1; V: TRBV7-9; DNA: TGTGCCAGCAGCTTGGGGGAACTTGCGCAGTTCTTC; CDR3: CASSLGELAQFF
size: .; D: TRBD2; J: TRBJ2-1; V: TRBV6-4; DNA: TGTGCCAGCAGTCGGACTAGCGGGGACATGGATGAGCAGTTCTTC; CDR3: CASSRTSGDMDEQFF
size: once; D: .; J: TRBJ1-2; V: TRBV11-1; DNA: TGTGCCAGCAGCCAGGGTTCGTATGGCTACGCCTTC; CDR3: CASSQGSYGYAF
size: .; D: .; J: TRBJ1-1; V: TRBV5-4; DNA: TGTGCCAGCAGCTGGGCCGGGCAGATGAACACTGAAGCTTTCTTT; CDR3: CASSWAGQMNTEAFF
size: .; D: TRBD2; J: TRBJ2-5; V: TRBV12-5; DNA: TGTGCTAGTGGCCTAGGGGACGGCTCAGAGCGGGAATGGACCCAGTACTTC; CDR3: CASGLGDGSEREWTQYF
size: .; D: TRBD1; J: TRBJ1-6; V: TRBV10-3; DNA: TGTGCCATCAGAACACAGGGGGCCGTGGTCATCCATAATTCACCCCTCCACTTT; CDR3: CAIRTQGAVVIHNSPLHF
size: .; D: .; J: TRBJ2-3; V: TRBV5-4; DNA: TGTGCCAGCAGCTTTGGTAGGGATACGCAGTATTTT; CDR3: CASSFGRDTQYF